These T cell receptor beta chains were read from a single sample in a study of metastatic and nonmetastatic thyroid tumors. TCRdb reanalyzed the PCR reads with MiXCR. The table includes 25,000 to 30,000 clones, around 24% detected once. Sample: blood. Source of these receptors: a female donor with papillary thyroid cancer or a benign thyroid nodule (not recorded which). Some clones in this sample may be carry-over from other donors' samples. Each CDR3 is given with its conserved first and last residue. Fields, in order: V gene, CDR3 length, D gene, clone size, J gene, CDR3 DNA, CDR3 protein. The D gene is left open where the match is weak. The size entry is marked missing in some rows and otherwise reads once, few, many or a size class.

>TRBV5-6|12|TRBD1|-|TRBJ2-5
TGTGCCAGCAGCCGGGGGACAGGGAATCAGTACTTC
CASSRGTGNQYF
>TRBV4-1|17|TRBD1|many|TRBJ1-1
TGCGCCAGCAGCCCCCGCGGAGGGGGCTTAGGGAACACTGAAGCTTTCTTT
CASSPRGGGLGNTEAFF
>TRBV20-1|14|-|many|TRBJ1-5
TGCAGTGCTAGAGATAGGCGGAGCAATCAGCCCCAGCATTTT
CSARDRRSNQPQHF
>TRBV19|15|TRBD2|-|TRBJ2-1
TGTGCCAGTATAAGTTCTAGCGGGATGTACAATGAGCAGTTCTTC
CASISSSGMYNEQFF
>TRBV10-2|14|-|many|TRBJ2-1
TGCGCCAGCAGTCTAACAACCTCCTACAATGAGCAGTTCTTC
CASSLTTSYNEQFF
>TRBV5-8|15|-|many|TRBJ2-7
TGTGCCAGCAGCCCTCGGGGACTGATCTCCTACGAGCAGTACTTC
CASSPRGLISYEQYF
>TRBV27|11|-|medium-sized|TRBJ2-7
TGTGCCAACACAGCCCCCTACGAGCAGTACTTC
CANTAPYEQYF
>TRBV9|15|TRBD1|-|TRBJ2-7
TGTGCCAGCAGCGGGGGACAGTCGTCCCCCTACGAGCAGTACTTC
CASSGGQSSPYEQYF
>TRBV15|15|TRBD1|-|TRBJ1-2
TGTGCCACCAGCAGACCCCCCGACAGGGAGCATGGCTACACCTTC
CATSRPPDREHGYTF
>TRBV6-1|13|TRBD1|-|TRBJ1-5
TGTGCCAGCCGGGACAGCCGGTATCAGCCCCAGCATTTT
CASRDSRYQPQHF
>TRBV2|15|-|many|TRBJ2-6
TGTGCCAGCAGTTTCATCGGGACCGGGGCCAACGTCCTGACTTTC
CASSFIGTGANVLTF
>TRBV6-1|14|-|few|TRBJ1-6
TGTGCCAGCCAAAACTGGGAAAATAATTCACCCCTCCACTTT
CASQNWENNSPLHF
>TRBV14|10|-|many|TRBJ1-3
TGTGCCAGCAGCCTAGCACGGACTAATTTT
CASSLARTNF
>TRBV28|14|-|-|TRBJ1-5
TGTGCCAGCATAAGATGGGGGGCTGGCCAGCCCCAGCATTTT
CASIRWGAGQPQHF
>TRBV4-1|16|-|many|TRBJ1-5
TGCGCCAGCAGCCCTGCAGGCTCCTATAGCAATCAGCCCCAGCATTTT
CASSPAGSYSNQPQHF
>TRBV27|14|-|medium-sized|TRBJ1-2
TGTGCCAGCAGTGACAGGAGTGCTAACTATGGCTACACCTTC
CASSDRSANYGYTF
>TRBV3-1|16|-|many|TRBJ2-5
TGTGCCAGCAGCCCTCAAACGTCCTCAAAGAGGGGGACCCAGTACTTC
CASSPQTSSKRGTQYF
>TRBV6-1|15|TRBD1|few|TRBJ1-2
TGTGCCAGCAGTGCACCGGGACAGGAGGACTATGGCTACACCTTC
CASSAPGQEDYGYTF
>TRBV6-1|16|TRBD1|-|TRBJ2-2
TGTGCCAGCAGTGTTAGACAGGGGGGGAACACCGGGGAGCTGTTTTTT
CASSVRQGGNTGELFF
>TRBV11-2|18|TRBD2|many|TRBJ2-1
TGTGCCAGCAGCTTCCGTCGGCTAGCGGGGGTTGGGGGCAATGAGCAGTTCTTC
CASSFRRLAGVGGNEQFF
>TRBV20-1|17|TRBD1|-|TRBJ1-6
TGCAGTGCTAGAGAAGGGGGCGGAAGCTCCTATAATTCACCCCTCCACTTT
CSAREGGGSSYNSPLHF
>TRBV6-1|15|TRBD1|medium-sized|TRBJ2-3
TGTGCCAGCAGTGAAGTGGGACAGGGGACAGATACGCAGTATTTT
CASSEVGQGTDTQYF